These 22 T cell receptor beta chains came from one sample sequenced in a study of tumor-infiltrating lymphocytes in oesophageal squamous cell carcinoma. TCRdb used MiXCR to reprocess the PCR reads, holding one entry per CDR3 protein. The sample records 12,000 or so distinct CDR3 sequences, 50% to 60% being singletons. Material for sequencing was esophageal tumor tissue. The receptors originated from a female donor with esophageal squamous cell carcinoma.

This chain joins TRBV6-1 and TRBJ2-3, with 8 bases matching TRBD2. Near its end, the DNA agrees better with TRBJ2-7, so the J call may be wrong. The CDR3 extends over 16 amino acids. Germline V gene data show CDR1 as MNHNS and CDR2 as SASEGT. In nucleotides, the CDR3 is TGTGCCAGCAGTGAAGGGGGGACTAGTTACTCCTACGAGCAGTACTTC. Protein sequence: CASSEGGTSYSYEQYF.

The chain employs TRBV28 and TRBJ2-1, with D unresolved. The CDR3 totals 11 residues. The germline V gene encodes CDR1 MDHEN and CDR2 SYDVKM. Trimming pared 2 bases from V and 8 bases from J, leaving 4 bases between. The CDR3 nucleotides are TGTGCCAGCAGTTTACTGGATGAGCAGTTCTTC. As protein: CASSLLDEQFF.

This clonotype came up once. J is TRBJ1-2 and V is TRBV7-6; 9 nucleotides line up with TRBD1. Germline V gene data show CDR1 as SGHVS and CDR2 as FNYEAQ. V shed 4 bases and J 6 bases; nucleotides not matched to a gene: 15. There are 17 residues in the CDR3. The CDR3: CASSSHIPGQGRNGYTF. In DNA form, the CDR3 reads TGTGCCAGCAGCTCACATATACCCGGACAGGGGAGGAATGGCTACACCTTC.

A word on this clonotype: Lacking the conserved final phenylalanine or tryptophan, this CDR3 likely reflects a read error. The DNA is left out, because the CDR3 cannot be placed on it with certainty; the CDR3 is given as TCRdb lists it. This chain links TRBV5-1 with TRBJ2-6. The CDR3 comprises 9 residues, both ends counted. Germline V lookup: CDR1 SGHRS, CDR2 YFSETQ. The CDR3 here is CASSPLGTS.

On this clonotype itself: Relative to the germline gene, one junction end is altered; a read error may explain this. The rearrangement uses TRBV7-6 and TRBJ2-4; D unclear. The J call could be wrong; TRBJ2-5 is a better fit for the DNA end. The CDR3 has 13 amino acids. From germline, CDR1 is SGHVS and CDR2 FNYEAQ. This chain's CDR3 is CASSQTPRETQYF. The DNA for the CDR3 is TGTGCTAGCAGCCAAACCCCGAGAGAGACCCAGTACTTC.

By share of the sample, this clonotype is medium-sized. V usage is TRBV7-9 and J usage is TRBJ2-3; TRBD1 matches at 9 bases. The CDR3 runs 14 residues. Germline V gene data show CDR1 as SEHNR and CDR2 as FQNEAQ (reference sequence). Germline trimming cut 5 bases from V and 4 bases from J; bases unmatched to any gene: 4. CDR3 sequence reads: CASSRDRAADTQYF. The CDR3 DNA sequence: TGTGCCAGCAGCCGGGACAGGGCCGCAGATACGCAGTATTTT. Full variable domain (missing parts from reference TRBV7-9 and TRBJ2-3): DTGVSQNPRHKITKRGQNVTFRCDPISEHNRLYWYRQTLGQGPEFLTYFQNEAQLEKSRLLSDRFSAERPKGSFSTLEIQRTEQGDSAMYLCASSRDRAADTQYFGPGTRLTVL.

This chain uses TRBV7-6 with TRBJ2-3; possibly TRBD2 for D (5 bases). Germline V gene data show CDR1 as SGHVS and CDR2 as FNYEAQ. The CDR3 contains 17 residues. With 0 bases removed from V and 0 bases from J, the gap between germline ends came to 13 bases. CDR3 coding DNA: TGTGCCAGCAGCTTAGCGCGACGGGGTAGAAGCACAGATACGCAGTATTTT. As protein: CASSLARRGRSTDTQYF.

This clonotype has only one observation. The chain combines TRBV7-6 with TRBJ1-2; 8 bases line up with TRBD1. The CDR3 has 13 residues. V dropped 8 bases and J dropped 7; count of bases not matched to a gene: 9. From germline, CDR1 is SGHVS and CDR2 FNYEAQ. The CDR3 bases are TGTGCCAGCGATCAGGGGGCCCCCGGTGGCTACACCTTC. It encodes CASDQGAPGGYTF.

This clonotype was seen repeatedly, ten times or more. The V gene is TRBV5-4, the J gene TRBJ1-2, with 7 bases fitting TRBD1. CDR1 and CDR2 from the germline V gene are SGHNT and YYREEE (reference sequence). With 4 bases clipped from V and 7 bases from J, the junction kept 10 bases outside the gene matches. The CDR3 contains 14 residues. CDR3 region: CASSGRDSIRGYTF. The CDR3 nucleotides read TGTGCCAGCAGCGGCCGGGACAGCATACGTGGCTACACCTTC.

V usage is TRBV7-3 and J usage is TRBJ2-3; TRBD2 aligns across 9 bases. CDR3 length: 16 amino acids. The trim removed 4 bases at V and 1 base at J, leaving 6 bases unmatched. The germline V gene has CDR1 SGHTA and CDR2 FQGTGA. Here the CDR3 reads CASSSKREARTDTQYF. The CDR3 DNA reads as TGTGCCAGCAGCTCTAAGCGGGAGGCCCGCACAGATACGCAGTATTTT.

The chain links TRBV12-3 or TRBV12-4 to TRBJ2-1; perhaps TRBD2 as D (6 bases). This CDR3 is 14 amino acids long. V was cut by 5 bases and J by 6 bases, with 14 bases left in between. The CDR3 loop reads CASSDRDGGNEQFF. CDR3 sequence (DNA): TGTGCCAGCAGTGACCGGGACGGGGGCAATGAGCAGTTCTTC.

The CDR3 DNA reads TGTGCCAGCAGCCCCCCCGGGGGCAATGAGCAGTTCTTC. It codes for CASSPPGGNEQFF. J is TRBJ2-1 and V is TRBV11-2; maybe TRBD2 (6 bases). The CDR3 length is 13 residues. Germline loops: CDR1 SGHAT, CDR2 FQNNGV. V dropped 5 bases and J dropped 6 bases, with 11 bases sitting between them.

V and J are TRBV10-1 and TRBJ2-5; D is unclear. The J call may be in error: the DNA end matches TRBJ2-1 better. This CDR3 comprises 12 residues. The germline CDR1 and CDR2 sequences are WNHNN and SYGVQD (reference sequence). The CDR3 loop reads CASSESRDTQFF. Here the CDR3 DNA reads TGCGCCAGCAGTGAGAGTAGGGATACGCAGTTCTTC.

To note about this clonotype: Without the conserved terminal phenylalanine or tryptophan, this CDR3 likely stems from a read error. The DNA is omitted, as the CDR3 cannot be located on it reliably, and the CDR3 follows TCRdb's listing. The V call is TRBV7-9, the J call TRBJ2-7; the tabulated D call, TRBD2, remains unverified against the DNA. Looked up from germline, CDR1 is SEHNR and CDR2 is FQNEAQ (reference sequence). Ends included, the CDR3 has 17 residues. The CDR3 here is CASSLAAWSPLGYTFGS.

Only a few counts were recorded for this clonotype. This chain links TRBV6-1 with TRBJ2-5; a weak D match, TRBD1 (5 bases). Germline CDR1 and CDR2: MNHNS and SASEGT. The CDR3 has 12 residues. V lost 5 bases, J lost 5 bases, and 9 bases lay in between. The CDR3 is CASSSGWETQYF. The CDR3 DNA reads TGTGCCAGCAGTTCAGGGTGGGAGACCCAGTACTTC.

This chain joins TRBV7-4 and TRBJ1-6, with D unresolved. TRBJ1-5 matches the DNA end more closely, so the J call is doubtful. CDR3 length equals 12 residues. Germline V lookup: CDR1 SGHVT, CDR2 SQSDAQ. DNA of the CDR3: TGTGCCAGCAGCTTCGGGTCCCAGCCCCAGCATTTT. The encoded protein is CASSFGSQPQHF.

This chain joins TRBV7-9 and TRBJ2-6; no clear D gene. The end of the DNA fits TRBJ2-7 better, so the J call may be wrong. Germline-derived CDR1 and CDR2 are SEHNR and FQNEAQ (reference sequence). This CDR3 has 13 residues. The CDR3 sequence is CASSFGRDHEQYF. The CDR3 nucleotides read TGTGCCAGCAGCTTTGGGCGAGACCACGAGCAGTACTTC.

V usage is TRBV7-2 and J usage is TRBJ1-3; 9 bases map to TRBD1. Germline V gives CDR1 SGHTA, CDR2 FQGNSA. Trimming took 1 base from V and 3 from J; bases not matched to a gene: 4. The CDR3 loop spans 16 amino acids. In DNA, the CDR3 is TGTGCCAGCAGCTTAGACAGGGGGCCTCGTGGAAACACCATATATTTT. It translates to CASSLDRGPRGNTIYF.

For this clonotype: At one end the junction does not follow the germline gene, possibly because of a read error. This chain links TRBV5-1 with TRBJ2-3; 13 bases are shared with TRBD2. Looked up from germline, CDR1 is SGHRS and CDR2 is YFSETQ. The CDR3 totals 19 residues. This CDR3 reads CASSQGTSGTLNSYNEQYF. CDR3 coding DNA: TGCGCCAGCAGCCAAGGGACTAGCGGGACTTTAAACTCCTACAATGAGCAGTACTTT.

The chain joins TRBV7-4 to TRBJ1-1; no definite D call. Germline loops: CDR1 SGHVT, CDR2 SQSDAQ. The CDR3 length is 15 residues. V shed 0 bases and J shed 6 bases, with 14 bases lying between them. The CDR3 DNA follows: TGTGCCAGCAGCTTAGCCACCCCGCAAGGGTCTGAAGCTTTCTTT. Translating it yields CASSLATPQGSEAFF.

The chain combines TRBV28 with TRBJ2-4; TRBD1 aligns across 10 bases. J gave up 13 bases and V 6 bases, and 15 bases lay outside the gene matches. The germline V gene has CDR1 MDHEN and CDR2 SYDVKM. CDR3 size: 15 residues. The CDR3 loop reads CASSHRQGAFIGQYF. Here the CDR3 DNA reads TGTGCCAGCAGCCACCGACAGGGGGCGTTCATCGGGCAGTACTTC. The whole variable domain, filled in from reference TRBV28 and TRBJ2-4, reads DVKVTQSSRYLVKRTGEKVFLECVQDMDHENMFWYRQDPGLGLRLIYFSYDVKMKEKGDIPEGYSVSREKKERFSLILESASTNQTSMYLCASSHRQGAFIGQYFGAGTRLSVL.

The genes are TRBV7-3 and TRBJ2-1; 9 nucleotides agree with TRBD2. The J segment lost 5 bases and the V segment lost 5 bases, leaving 7 bases of the junction unmatched. The CDR3 totals 15 residues. Germline CDR1 and CDR2: SGHTA and FQGTGA. CDR3: CASSLRGGRDNEQFF. DNA for the CDR3: TGTGCCAGCAGCCTGAGAGGCGGGAGGGACAATGAGCAGTTCTTC.